The sequence of this T cell receptor beta chain was determined in a study of T cells in Graves' hyperthyroidism and ophthalmopathy. Study-wide findings and caveats: Ophthalmopathy was predicted by the model a median of around 5.9 months ahead of onset.

TCR beta CDR3 regions were amplified from RNA. The TCR CDR3 was amplified in a first-round RT-PCR using the HTBI primer set. TCRdb called the multiplex PCR reads again in MiXCR, with one record for every CDR3 protein. The data contain 550,000 to 800,000 distinct CDR3 sequences, roughly 17% of them singletons. Stable Graves' hyperthyroidism meant no ophthalmopathy progression within 18 months. Patients showing uncontrolled infection, other autoimmune disease, pregnancy or lactation were ineligible. Diagnoses rested on clinical symptoms, serum thyroxine and TRAb, thyroid ultrasound and orbital computed tomography. In this sample, this clonotype turned up many times. The target antigen is unknown. V was clipped by 1 base and J by 0 bases, with 9 bases between them. Germline CDR1 and CDR2: SGHAT and FQNNGV. The CDR3 is made up of 16 amino acids.

The V gene is TRBV11-2, the J gene TRBJ2-2; D perhaps matches TRBD1 (5 bases). This TCR was sampled from a man aged 45-65 years with Graves' hyperthyroidism. The sequencing input was blood. CDR3 in amino acids: CASSLVRRANTGELFF. The DNA of the CDR3 is TGTGCCAGCAGCTTAGTTCGCAGGGCGAACACCGGGGAGCTGTTTTTT. The variable domain in full, with the rest retrieved from reference TRBV11-2 and TRBJ2-2, is EAGVAQSPRYKIIEKRQSVAFWCNPISGHATLYWYQQILGQGPKLLIQFQNNGVVDDSQLPKDRFSAERLKGVDSTLKIQPAKLEDSAVYLCASSLVRRANTGELFFGEGSRLTVL.